In its sample, the clone carrying this T cell receptor (beta chain) was seen many times. Antigen specificity is unknown. The CDR3 has 13 residues. Deletions cut 5 bases from V and 5 bases from J, with 9 bases between. Germline-derived CDR1 and CDR2 are SGHTA and FQGTGA. The data belong to a study of Graves' ophthalmopathy and Graves' hyperthyroidism. Study findings and constraints: With approximately 88% sensitivity and 75% to 84% specificity, a 13-signature model separated ophthalmopathy from stable hyperthyroidism.

In this cohort's terms, stable hyperthyroidism meant no ophthalmopathy by 18 months of follow-up. Researchers took RNA transcripts and amplified TCR beta CDR3 regions from them. The authors performed first-round RT-PCR with HTBI primers and then a second-round multiplex PCR. Each CDR3 protein is one row after TCRdb ran MiXCR on the multiplex PCR reads. The table records hundreds of thousands of distinct CDR3 sequences, 15% to 19% of them present only once. The rearrangement joins TRBV7-3 to TRBJ2-2; D might be TRBD1 (5 bases). The sequenced material came from peripheral blood. The TCR comes from a woman aged 18-35 years with stable Graves' hyperthyroidism. DNA for the CDR3: TGTGCCAGCAGCCAGACAGCGACCGGGGAGCTGTTTTTT. Translating it yields CASSQTATGELFF.